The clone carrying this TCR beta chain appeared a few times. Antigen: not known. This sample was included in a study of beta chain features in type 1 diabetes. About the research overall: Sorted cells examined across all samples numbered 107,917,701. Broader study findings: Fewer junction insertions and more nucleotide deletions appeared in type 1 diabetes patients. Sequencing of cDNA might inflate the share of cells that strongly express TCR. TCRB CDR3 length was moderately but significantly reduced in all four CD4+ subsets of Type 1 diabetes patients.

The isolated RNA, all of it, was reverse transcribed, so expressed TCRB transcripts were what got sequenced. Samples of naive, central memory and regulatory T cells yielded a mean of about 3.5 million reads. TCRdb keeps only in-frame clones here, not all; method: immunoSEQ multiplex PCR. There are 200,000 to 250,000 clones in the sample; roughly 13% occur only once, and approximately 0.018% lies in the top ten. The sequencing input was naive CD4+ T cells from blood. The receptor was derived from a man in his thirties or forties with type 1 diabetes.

Written as DNA, the CDR3 is TGTGCCAGCAGTGACTCGGGGGACTATGGCTACACCTTC. Translating it yields CASSDSGDYGYTF. J is TRBJ1-2 and V is TRBV2; the D gene is possibly TRBD1 (5 bases). CDR1 and CDR2 from the germline V gene are SNHLY and FYNNEI. Trimming pared 3 bases from V and 3 bases from J, leaving 8 bases between. This CDR3 is 13 amino acids long.